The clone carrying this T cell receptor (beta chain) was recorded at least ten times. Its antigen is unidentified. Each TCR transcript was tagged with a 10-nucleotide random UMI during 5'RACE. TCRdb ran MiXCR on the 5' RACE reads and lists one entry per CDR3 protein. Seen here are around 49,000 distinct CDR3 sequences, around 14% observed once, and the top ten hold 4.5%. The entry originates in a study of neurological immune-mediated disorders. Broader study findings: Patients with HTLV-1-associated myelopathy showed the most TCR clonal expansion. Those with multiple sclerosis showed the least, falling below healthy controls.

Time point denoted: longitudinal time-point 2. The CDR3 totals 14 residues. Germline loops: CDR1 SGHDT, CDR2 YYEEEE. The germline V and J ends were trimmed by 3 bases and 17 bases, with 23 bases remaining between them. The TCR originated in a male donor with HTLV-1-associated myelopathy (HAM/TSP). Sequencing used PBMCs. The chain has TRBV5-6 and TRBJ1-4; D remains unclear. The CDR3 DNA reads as TGTGCCAGCAGCTGGACGGACGGTGGCCCTCGACTCTTTTTT. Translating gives CASSWTDGGPRLFF.